This entry lists 7 T cell receptor beta chains sequenced from one sample in a study of beta chain features in type 1 diabetes. All of the isolated RNA was reverse transcribed, so expressed TCRB transcripts were sequenced. Profiled with immunoSEQ multiplex PCR; TCRdb holds only in-frame clones, not every one. The sample holds around 400,000 clones, over 13% seen once. The sequenced material came from naive CD4+ T cells from blood. The receptors come from a woman aged 18-30 years in good health.

J is TRBJ2-2 and V is TRBV29-1, with D possibly TRBD2 on 6 matching bases. There are 14 residues in the CDR3. Deletions cut 4 bases from V and 5 bases from J, with 14 bases between. CDR1 is SQVTM and CDR2 is ANQGSEA in the germline V gene. CDR3 sequence reads: CSVVGGSGTGELFF. CDR3 DNA sequence: TGCAGCGTTGTAGGAGGGTCTGGTACCGGGGAGCTGTTTTTT.

The V call is TRBV29-1, the J call TRBJ2-5, with D possibly TRBD2 on 6 matching bases. The CDR3 extends over 15 amino acids. Trimming removed 4 bases from V and 3 bases from J, with 18 bases in between. Germline lookup yields CDR1 SQVTM and CDR2 ANQGSEA. CDR3 residues: CSVGRGRGEEETQYF. In DNA, the CDR3 is TGCAGCGTTGGTCGGGGGAGAGGAGAGGAAGAGACCCAGTACTTC.

The V gene is TRBV5-1, the J gene TRBJ2-6; TRBD1 matches at 8 bases. With 4 bases clipped from V and 1 base from J, the junction kept 7 bases outside the gene matches. Germline CDR1 is SGHRS and CDR2 is YFSETQ. The CDR3 has 17 amino acids. Here the CDR3 reads CASSPTGASSGANVLTF. CDR3 nucleotide sequence: TGCGCCAGCAGCCCGACAGGGGCCTCATCTGGGGCCAACGTCCTGACTTTC.

The CDR3 here is CASGPTPSVGLYNEQFF. CDR3 coding DNA: TGTGCCAGCGGCCCGACCCCTAGTGTGGGGCTATACAATGAGCAGTTCTTC. This chain joins TRBV2 and TRBJ2-1; D possibly corresponds to TRBD1 (5 bases). Trimming took 8 bases from V and 4 from J, leaving 24 bases between them. Germline CDR1 reads SNHLY; CDR2 reads FYNNEI. The CDR3 is made up of 17 amino acids.

The table lists this clone with a few counts. CDR3 amino acids: CASSFSGWRGYTF. In DNA, the CDR3 is TGTGCCAGCAGCTTTTCCGGGTGGCGTGGCTACACCTTC. The rearrangement joins TRBV7-8 to TRBJ1-2; D is undetermined. CDR1 and CDR2 from the germline V gene are SGHVS and FQNEAQ. V lost 3 bases to trimming and J lost 7 bases, with 12 bases between them. The CDR3 is 13 amino acids.

This clone has a handful of counts. This chain connects TRBV28 to TRBJ2-7; TRBD1 agrees at 8 bases. The junction had 8 bases not matched to a gene; V was cut back by 5 bases and J by 2 bases. The CDR3 totals 15 residues. Germline CDR1 MDHEN, CDR2 SYDVKM. CDR3: CASSGTGTGAYEQYF. CDR3 in DNA: TGTGCCAGCAGTGGGACCGGGACAGGAGCCTACGAGCAGTACTTC.

The table lists this clone with a few counts. This sequence joins TRBV7-6 and TRBJ1-1; 11 nucleotides line up with TRBD1. Germline V gene sequence: CDR1 SGHVS, CDR2 FNYEAQ. The CDR3 contains 15 residues. The ends lost 4 bases at V and 8 bases at J; junction bases unmatched: 9. The CDR3 protein is CASSSLGQGVVEAFF. In nucleotides, the CDR3 is TGTGCCAGCAGCTCCTTGGGACAGGGGGTGGTAGAAGCTTTCTTT.